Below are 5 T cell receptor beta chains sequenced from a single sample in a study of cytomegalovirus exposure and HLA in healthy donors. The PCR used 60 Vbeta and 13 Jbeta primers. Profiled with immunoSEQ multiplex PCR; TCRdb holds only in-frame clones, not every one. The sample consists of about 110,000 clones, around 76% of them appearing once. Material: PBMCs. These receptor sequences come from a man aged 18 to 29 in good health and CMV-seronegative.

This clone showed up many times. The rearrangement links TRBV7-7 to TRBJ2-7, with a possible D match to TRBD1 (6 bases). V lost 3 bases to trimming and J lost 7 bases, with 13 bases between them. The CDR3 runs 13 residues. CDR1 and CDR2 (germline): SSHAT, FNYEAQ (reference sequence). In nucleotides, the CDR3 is TGTGCCAGCAGCTTGGGCAGGGGTGGTGAGCAGTACTTC. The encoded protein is CASSLGRGGEQYF.

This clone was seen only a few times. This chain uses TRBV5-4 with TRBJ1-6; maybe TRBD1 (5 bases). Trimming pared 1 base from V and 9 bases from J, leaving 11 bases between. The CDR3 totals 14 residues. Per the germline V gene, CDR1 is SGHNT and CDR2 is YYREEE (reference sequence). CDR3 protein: CASSLSGIGSPLHF. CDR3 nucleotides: TGTGCCAGCAGCTTGTCAGGGATTGGTTCACCCCTCCACTTT.

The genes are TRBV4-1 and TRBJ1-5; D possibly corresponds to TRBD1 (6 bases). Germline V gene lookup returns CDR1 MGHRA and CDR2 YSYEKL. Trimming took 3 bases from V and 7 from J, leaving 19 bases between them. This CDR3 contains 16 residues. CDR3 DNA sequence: TGCGCCAGCAGCCAGTCACGTGCCAGGGGAAGACAGCCCCAGCATTTT. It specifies CASSQSRARGRQPQHF.

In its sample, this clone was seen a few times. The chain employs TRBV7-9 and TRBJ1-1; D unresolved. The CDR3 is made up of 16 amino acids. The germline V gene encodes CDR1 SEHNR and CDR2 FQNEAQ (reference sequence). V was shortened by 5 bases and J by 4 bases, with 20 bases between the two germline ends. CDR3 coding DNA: TGTGCCAGCAGCCCGCCGTGGGCTGGGTTAGGCACTGAAGCTTTCTTT. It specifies CASSPPWAGLGTEAFF.

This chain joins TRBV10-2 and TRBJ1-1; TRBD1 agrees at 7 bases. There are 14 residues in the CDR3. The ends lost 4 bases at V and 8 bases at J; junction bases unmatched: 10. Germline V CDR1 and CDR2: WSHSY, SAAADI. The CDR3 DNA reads TGCGCCAGCAGTGTACTCGGACAGGCGGTAGAAGCTTTCTTT. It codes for CASSVLGQAVEAFF.